Listed below are T cell receptor beta chains from one sample, sequenced in a study of breast tumors, draining lymph nodes, adjacent tissues. From the multiplex PCR reads, TCRdb called clonotypes with MiXCR, one entry per CDR3 protein. The repertoire consists of roughly 260,000 distinct CDR3 sequences, with around 31% occurring once and the leading ten covering approximately 1%. The sequenced sample consisted of axillary lymph node tissue. All receptors come from a female donor with breast cancer. Some clones in this sample may be carry-over from other donors' samples. CDR3s include the opening cysteine and the closing phenylalanine or tryptophan. The D gene is left open where the match is weak. Some rows mark clone size as missing; the rest say once, few, many or name a class of expanded clone.

j_gene: TRBJ2-1; v_gene: TRBV2; abundance: many; d_gene: NA; CDR3aa: CASSERREQFF; CDR3nt: TGTGCCAGCAGTGAACGCCGTGAGCAGTTCTTC
j_gene: TRBJ2-3; v_gene: TRBV5-1; abundance: many; d_gene: TRBD2; CDR3aa: CASSIQPSGRSGDTQYF; CDR3nt: TGCGCCAGCAGCATCCAACCTAGCGGGAGGAGTGGAGATACGCAGTATTTT
j_gene: TRBJ2-7; v_gene: TRBV18; abundance: NA; d_gene: NA; CDR3aa: CASSLNSQGDEQYF; CDR3nt: TGTGCCAGCTCACTCAATAGTCAGGGTGACGAGCAGTACTTC
j_gene: TRBJ2-7; v_gene: TRBV12-3/TRBV12-4; abundance: many; d_gene: TRBD2; CDR3aa: CASSVAYGTSASYEQYF; CDR3nt: TGTGCCAGCAGTGTAGCGTATGGGACTAGCGCTTCCTACGAGCAGTACTTC
j_gene: TRBJ2-5; v_gene: TRBV2; abundance: many; d_gene: NA; CDR3aa: CASSGLGGRETQYF; CDR3nt: TGTGCCAGCAGTGGGTTGGGGGGCCGAGAGACCCAGTACTTC
j_gene: TRBJ2-1; v_gene: TRBV9; abundance: many; d_gene: TRBD2; CDR3aa: CASSGREGSSYNEQFF; CDR3nt: TGTGCCAGCAGCGGGCGGGAGGGTAGCTCCTACAATGAGCAGTTCTTC
j_gene: TRBJ2-7; v_gene: TRBV25-1; abundance: many; d_gene: NA; CDR3aa: CASSEYHSENSYEQYF; CDR3nt: TGTGCCAGCAGTGAATATCACTCAGAGAACTCCTACGAGCAGTACTTC
j_gene: TRBJ2-2; v_gene: TRBV2; abundance: NA; d_gene: TRBD2; CDR3aa: CASSSSGSGELFF; CDR3nt: TGTGCCAGCAGCTCCAGCGGGAGTGGGGAGCTGTTTTTT
j_gene: TRBJ1-4; v_gene: TRBV6-1; abundance: many; d_gene: NA; CDR3aa: CASSEEGRPTTNEKLFF; CDR3nt: TGTGCCAGCAGTGAAGAGGGCAGGCCGACAACTAATGAAAAACTGTTTTTT
j_gene: TRBJ2-6; v_gene: TRBV19; abundance: many; d_gene: TRBD1; CDR3aa: CASSITRGQGSLSGANVLTF; CDR3nt: TGTGCCAGTAGTATCACCCGAGGACAGGGGTCTCTCTCTGGGGCCAACGTCCTGACTTTC
j_gene: TRBJ2-3; v_gene: TRBV5-6; abundance: once; d_gene: NA; CDR3aa: CASAVYTATQYF; CDR3nt: TGTGCCAGCGCCGTTTACACAGCTACGCAGTATTTT
j_gene: TRBJ1-5; v_gene: TRBV20-1; abundance: once; d_gene: TRBD1; CDR3aa: CSASDDRGEPQHF; CDR3nt: TGCAGTGCTAGTGACGACAGGGGAGAGCCCCAGCATTTT
j_gene: TRBJ1-3; v_gene: TRBV7-2; abundance: NA; d_gene: TRBD1; CDR3aa: CASSARQGGADYGYTIYF; CDR3nt: TGTGCCAGCAGCGCCCGCCAAGGGGGCGCGGACTATGGCTACACCATATATTTT
j_gene: TRBJ1-2; v_gene: TRBV19; abundance: many; d_gene: NA; CDR3aa: CASSIARTVPNYGYTF; CDR3nt: TGTGCCAGTAGTATCGCCCGGACAGTCCCCAATTATGGCTACACCTTC
j_gene: TRBJ2-1; v_gene: TRBV6-5; abundance: many; d_gene: TRBD2; CDR3aa: CASSWGGAGGRYEQFF; CDR3nt: TGTGCCAGCAGTTGGGGAGGTGCGGGAGGGCGGTATGAGCAGTTCTTC
j_gene: TRBJ1-2; v_gene: TRBV9; abundance: NA; d_gene: NA; CDR3aa: CASSVGLSNYGCTF; CDR3nt: TGTGCCAGCAGCGTAGGGTTAAGCAACTATGGCTGCACCTTC
j_gene: TRBJ2-3; v_gene: TRBV27; abundance: few; d_gene: TRBD1; CDR3aa: CATRTGVSDTQYF; CDR3nt: TGTGCCACTCGGACAGGGGTCTCAGATACGCAGTATTTT
j_gene: TRBJ1-4; v_gene: TRBV15; abundance: many; d_gene: NA; CDR3aa: CATYPQGKRFNENLFF; CDR3nt: TGTGCCACCTACCCTCAGGGGAAAAGATTCAATGAAAACCTGTTTTTT
j_gene: TRBJ2-3; v_gene: TRBV5-1; abundance: many; d_gene: TRBD2; CDR3aa: CASSRSGTSGTDTQYF; CDR3nt: TGCGCCAGCAGTCGCTCCGGGACTAGCGGGACCGATACGCAGTATTTT
j_gene: TRBJ2-3; v_gene: TRBV24-1; abundance: NA; d_gene: NA; CDR3aa: CATSDLRGDTDTQYF; CDR3nt: TGTGCCACCAGTGATTTACGGGGAGACACAGATACGCAGTATTTT
j_gene: TRBJ1-2; v_gene: TRBV7-2; abundance: NA; d_gene: NA; CDR3aa: CASSLGLAGGGYTF; CDR3nt: TGTGCCAGCAGCTTAGGACTAGCGGGGGGAGGCTACACCTTC
j_gene: TRBJ2-6; v_gene: TRBV4-1; abundance: many; d_gene: NA; CDR3aa: CASSQARQGGSGANVLTF; CDR3nt: TGCGCCAGCAGCCAAGCTCGACAGGGAGGTTCTGGGGCCAACGTCCTGACTTTC
j_gene: TRBJ2-7; v_gene: TRBV6-5; abundance: NA; d_gene: TRBD1; CDR3aa: CASTPDRGGEQYF; CDR3nt: TGTGCCAGCACCCCAGACAGGGGTGGCGAGCAGTACTTC
j_gene: TRBJ1-3; v_gene: TRBV3-1; abundance: NA; d_gene: NA; CDR3aa: CASSQWREGGVGNTIYF; CDR3nt: TGTGCCAGCAGCCAGTGGCGGGAAGGAGGAGTTGGAAACACCATATATTTT
j_gene: TRBJ1-4; v_gene: TRBV10-3; abundance: many; d_gene: NA; CDR3aa: CAISESADGGEKLFF; CDR3nt: TGTGCCATCAGTGAGTCTGCGGATGGTGGGGAAAAACTGTTTTTT
j_gene: TRBJ1-3; v_gene: TRBV12-3/TRBV12-4; abundance: NA; d_gene: NA; CDR3aa: CASSLSGAGNTIYF; CDR3nt: TGTGCCAGCAGTTTGTCCGGGGCTGGAAACACCATATATTTT
j_gene: TRBJ1-4; v_gene: TRBV5-1; abundance: NA; d_gene: TRBD1; CDR3aa: CASSSGQSNNEKLFF; CDR3nt: TGCGCCAGCAGCTCGGGACAGTCAAATAACGAAAAACTGTTTTTT
j_gene: TRBJ2-7; v_gene: TRBV7-7; abundance: NA; d_gene: NA; CDR3aa: CASSIGRSGYEQYF; CDR3nt: TGTGCCAGTAGTATCGGCAGGTCGGGCTACGAGCAGTACTTC
j_gene: TRBJ2-3; v_gene: TRBV6-5; abundance: many; d_gene: TRBD2; CDR3aa: CASSYTSGRVSTDTQYF; CDR3nt: TGTGCCAGCAGTTACACTAGCGGGAGGGTCAGCACAGATACGCAGTATTTT
j_gene: TRBJ1-3; v_gene: TRBV9; abundance: many; d_gene: NA; CDR3aa: CASSNAVTGRSGNTIYF; CDR3nt: TGTGCCAGCAGCAACGCGGTTACAGGGCGCTCTGGAAACACCATATATTTT
j_gene: TRBJ1-4; v_gene: TRBV6-2/TRBV6-3; abundance: NA; d_gene: NA; CDR3aa: CASSYTRLDEKLFF; CDR3nt: TGTGCCAGCAGTTACACGAGGTTGGATGAAAAACTGTTTTTT
j_gene: TRBJ2-7; v_gene: TRBV30; abundance: many; d_gene: TRBD1; CDR3aa: CAWSPGGQIYEQYF; CDR3nt: TGTGCCTGGAGTCCAGGGGGACAGATCTACGAGCAGTACTTC
j_gene: TRBJ1-3; v_gene: TRBV12-3/TRBV12-4; abundance: many; d_gene: NA; CDR3aa: CASRPLQGSSGNTIYF; CDR3nt: TGTGCCAGCAGACCCCTCCAGGGGTCCTCTGGAAACACCATATATTTT
j_gene: TRBJ2-3; v_gene: TRBV5-1; abundance: NA; d_gene: TRBD1; CDR3aa: CASSIGQGAGGGGPADTQYF; CDR3nt: TGCGCCAGCAGCATAGGACAGGGGGCTGGCGGGGGAGGGCCTGCAGATACGCAGTATTTT
j_gene: TRBJ1-4; v_gene: TRBV6-5; abundance: many; d_gene: TRBD1; CDR3aa: CASSYLTTGRGEKLFF; CDR3nt: TGTGCCAGCAGTTACCTGACGACAGGGAGGGGCGAAAAACTGTTTTTT
j_gene: TRBJ1-6; v_gene: TRBV7-6; abundance: many; d_gene: TRBD1; CDR3aa: CASSDRVGNSPLHF; CDR3nt: TGTGCCAGCAGCGACAGGGTTGGGAATTCACCCCTCCACTTT
j_gene: TRBJ2-7; v_gene: TRBV10-1; abundance: many; d_gene: TRBD2; CDR3aa: CASKVELAGDSYEQYF; CDR3nt: TGCGCCAGCAAGGTCGAACTAGCGGGAGATAGCTACGAGCAGTACTTC
j_gene: TRBJ1-4; v_gene: TRBV10-3; abundance: once; d_gene: TRBD1; CDR3aa: CAINIDRGEKLFF; CDR3nt: TGTGCCATCAATATTGACAGGGGTGAAAAACTGTTTTTT
j_gene: TRBJ1-5; v_gene: TRBV12-3/TRBV12-4; abundance: many; d_gene: NA; CDR3aa: CASSLVTGVNQPQHF; CDR3nt: TGTGCCAGCAGTTTAGTAACGGGGGTGAATCAGCCCCAGCATTTT
j_gene: TRBJ1-2; v_gene: TRBV27; abundance: NA; d_gene: NA; CDR3aa: CASSLRGLNYGYTF; CDR3nt: TGTGCCAGCAGTTTACGGGGACTTAACTATGGCTACACCTTC
j_gene: TRBJ2-5; v_gene: TRBV11-2; abundance: NA; d_gene: TRBD2; CDR3aa: CASSHGAGVGTQYF; CDR3nt: TGTGCCAGCAGCCATGGAGCGGGAGTGGGGACCCAGTACTTC
j_gene: TRBJ1-5; v_gene: TRBV24-1; abundance: NA; d_gene: NA; CDR3aa: CATGLAGRETQHF; CDR3nt: TGTGCCACGGGACTAGCGGGACGGGAGACCCAGCATTTT
j_gene: TRBJ2-7; v_gene: TRBV29-1; abundance: many; d_gene: NA; CDR3aa: CSVKEGGSSYEQYF; CDR3nt: TGCAGCGTTAAAGAGGGGGGAAGCTCCTACGAGCAGTACTTC
j_gene: TRBJ2-3; v_gene: TRBV7-9; abundance: many; d_gene: NA; CDR3aa: CASSSYSATDTQYF; CDR3nt: TGTGCCAGCAGCTCGTACTCAGCGACAGATACGCAGTATTTT
j_gene: TRBJ2-1; v_gene: TRBV5-8; abundance: many; d_gene: NA; CDR3aa: CASSLDLLGEAQFF; CDR3nt: TGTGCCAGCAGCCTAGACTTATTGGGGGAGGCGCAGTTCTTC
j_gene: TRBJ2-7; v_gene: TRBV5-4; abundance: few; d_gene: NA; CDR3aa: CASSFLDYPSEQYF; CDR3nt: TGTGCCAGCAGCTTTCTTGACTACCCGAGCGAGCAGTACTTC
j_gene: TRBJ1-2; v_gene: TRBV5-1; abundance: NA; d_gene: NA; CDR3aa: CASSLGAGTNYGYTF; CDR3nt: TGCGCCAGCAGCTTGGGGGCAGGGACTAACTATGGCTACACCTTC
j_gene: TRBJ2-7; v_gene: TRBV20-1; abundance: many; d_gene: NA; CDR3aa: CSARGVTHYEQYF; CDR3nt: TGCAGTGCTAGGGGAGTCACCCACTACGAGCAGTACTTC
j_gene: TRBJ2-3; v_gene: TRBV20-1; abundance: many; d_gene: NA; CDR3aa: CSATRLTEDTQYF; CDR3nt: TGCAGTGCTACCCGACTAACTGAAGATACGCAGTATTTT
j_gene: TRBJ1-1; v_gene: TRBV2; abundance: few; d_gene: NA; CDR3aa: CASRDHTASGAFF; CDR3nt: TGTGCCAGCAGGGATCATACAGCATCTGGAGCTTTCTTT
j_gene: TRBJ2-3; v_gene: TRBV7-2; abundance: many; d_gene: TRBD1; CDR3aa: CASTRDRPSGTDTQYF; CDR3nt: TGTGCCAGCACCCGGGACAGGCCCTCTGGCACAGATACGCAGTATTTT
j_gene: TRBJ2-7; v_gene: TRBV6-2/TRBV6-3; abundance: many; d_gene: TRBD2; CDR3aa: CASSDPAGADEQYF; CDR3nt: TGTGCCAGCAGCGACCCAGCGGGAGCCGACGAGCAGTACTTC
j_gene: TRBJ2-1; v_gene: TRBV20-1; abundance: many; d_gene: TRBD2; CDR3aa: CSASRKAGGPFEQFF; CDR3nt: TGCAGTGCTAGCCGAAAAGCGGGAGGGCCGTTTGAGCAGTTCTTC
j_gene: TRBJ1-1; v_gene: TRBV5-1; abundance: NA; d_gene: NA; CDR3aa: CASSLAGQTTEAFF; CDR3nt: TGCGCCAGCAGCTTGGCCGGGCAGACGACTGAAGCTTTCTTT